A single sample gave rise to the 9 T cell receptor beta chains below, sequenced in a study of OX40 agonist ivuxolimab in advanced cancers. Receptor amplification or capture employed the immunoSEQ multiplex PCR assay. Here the immuneACCESS table is served through TCRdb, limited to in-frame sequences with V and J called. Missing clones are a known gap in these copies; in checked studies unresolved V genes cover under half, and the rest lacks a known reason. The sample table lists 65,000 to 80,000 clones, 92% of them with a count of one. The ten largest clones capture about 0.54% of the sample. Sample: CD4+ or CD8+ T cells sorted from blood, taken in a trial of the OX40 agonist ivuxolimab. These receptors were obtained from an adult with an advanced solid tumor such as melanoma, head and neck, liver or kidney cancer.

J is TRBJ2-2 and V is TRBV5-1; D uncertain. The CDR3 totals 14 residues. Germline V gene data show CDR1 as SGHRS and CDR2 as YFSETQ. Trimming cost V 4 bases and J 2 bases, with 9 bases left between them. In DNA form, the CDR3 reads TGCGCCAGCAGCGTAGGGCGAAACACCGGGGAGCTGTTTTTT. Its translation is CASSVGRNTGELFF. Full variable domain (rest looked up from reference TRBV5-1 and TRBJ2-2): KAGVTQTPRYLIKTRGQQVTLSCSPISGHRSVSWYQQTPGQGLQFLFEYFSETQRNKGNFPGRFSGRQFSNSRSEMNVSTLELGDSALYLCASSVGRNTGELFFGEGSRLTVL.

This clone was counted once. This chain joins TRBV5-1 and TRBJ2-3; 8 bases line up with TRBD2. The V and J ends lost 4 bases and 1 base, in that order; junction bases with no gene match: 8. Germline V gene data show CDR1 as SGHRS and CDR2 as YFSETQ. The CDR3 sequence is 16 residues long. The CDR3 sequence: CASSPGSSGGTDTQYF. The CDR3 DNA reads as TGCGCCAGCAGCCCCGGGAGTAGCGGGGGCACAGATACGCAGTATTTT.

The genes are TRBV6-5 and TRBJ1-4; D is uncertain. Trimming cost V 5 bases and J 5 bases, with 15 bases left between them. Germline V gene lookup returns CDR1 MNHEY and CDR2 SVGAGI. The CDR3 length is 15 residues. CDR3 sequence: CASSLDRVGNEKLFF. The CDR3 DNA is TGTGCCAGCAGTCTCGACCGGGTGGGGAATGAAAAACTGTTTTTT.

The rearrangement uses TRBV5-1 and TRBJ2-5; D is possibly TRBD1 (6 bases). CDR1 and CDR2 (germline): SGHRS, YFSETQ. V gave up 6 bases and J gave up 5 bases, with 23 bases separating them. The CDR3 loop spans 16 amino acids. CDR3 nucleotide sequence: TGCGCCAGCATCCCGGGACACTCATCGGGTTACGAGACCCAGTACTTC. Residues: CASIPGHSSGYETQYF. Combining the CDR3 with reference TRBV5-1 and TRBJ2-5 gives the whole variable domain KAGVTQTPRYLIKTRGQQVTLSCSPISGHRSVSWYQQTPGQGLQFLFEYFSETQRNKGNFPGRFSGRQFSNSRSEMNVSTLELGDSALYLCASIPGHSSGYETQYFGPGTRLLVL.

The chain is built from TRBV29-1 and TRBJ2-7, with 8 bases matching TRBD1. J lost 3 bases, V lost 6 bases, and 7 bases had no gene match. The CDR3 length is 13 residues. CDR1 SQVTM and CDR2 ANQGSEA come from the germline V gene. In nucleotides, the CDR3 is TGCAGCGTAGCCGGGACAGGTAACTACGAGCAGTACTTC. It yields the protein CSVAGTGNYEQYF.

Points on this clone: The same CDR3 can be traced to other DNA sequences in this sample. This chain joins TRBV19 and TRBJ1-4; no reliable D call. Per germline, CDR1 LNHDA and CDR2 SQIVND (reference sequence). With 3 bases removed from V and 2 bases from J, the gap between germline ends came to 7 bases. The CDR3 sequence is 14 residues long. This CDR3 reads CASSIGETNEKLFF. The CDR3, as DNA: TGTGCCAGTAGTATCGGGGAGACTAATGAAAAACTGTTTTTT.

The V gene is TRBV5-6, the J gene TRBJ2-5; 14 bases fit TRBD2. J was trimmed by 4 bases and V by 3 bases; bases with no gene match: 2. CDR1 and CDR2 (germline): SGHDT, YYEEEE. This CDR3 contains 15 residues. The CDR3 is CASSSGLAGGETQYF. In DNA, the CDR3 is TGTGCCAGCAGCTCTGGACTAGCGGGAGGAGAGACCCAGTACTTC.

This chain connects TRBV30 to TRBJ1-1, with TRBD1 as a possible D gene (5 bases). The V gene lost 3 bases and the J gene lost 1 base, with 12 bases spanning the gap. Germline-derived CDR1 and CDR2 are GTSNPN and SVGIG (reference sequence). The CDR3 runs to 14 residues. As DNA, the CDR3 is TGTGCCTGGAGCGGAGGGGCAAGGAACACTGAAGCTTTCTTT. The encoded protein is CAWSGGARNTEAFF.

The CDR3 sequence: CASSYGGHVTGELFF. CDR3 in DNA: TGTGCCAGCAGTTACGGGGGGCATGTCACCGGGGAGCTGTTTTTT. The chain combines TRBV6-6 with TRBJ2-2, with D perhaps matching TRBD1 or TRBD2 (6 bases each). Germline CDR1 and CDR2: MNHNY and SVGAGI (reference sequence). The CDR3 extends over 15 amino acids. V was clipped by 2 bases and J by 4 bases, with 11 bases between them.